The 9 T cell receptor beta chains below were found in one sample sequenced in a study of cytomegalovirus exposure and HLA in healthy donors. TCRdb keeps only in-frame clones here, not all; method: immunoSEQ multiplex PCR. The sample records some 100,000 clones, about 88% being singletons. The sequencing input was PBMCs. Receptors originate from a young woman in good health and CMV-seronegative.

The DNA for the CDR3 is TGTGCCACTGACCGGGACAGGGTGAACGAGCAGTACTTC. Translating it yields CATDRDRVNEQYF. The V call is TRBV2, the J call TRBJ2-7, with 9 nucleotides matching TRBD1. CDR1 is SNHLY, CDR2 FYNNEI, per germline. Germline trimming cut 10 bases from V and 5 bases from J; bases unmatched to any gene: 9. This CDR3 is 13 amino acids long.

This chain links TRBV4-3 with TRBJ2-7; D is possibly TRBD1 (5 bases). Looked up from germline, CDR1 is LGHNA and CDR2 is YSLEER. CDR3 length equals 16 residues. Trimming removed 0 bases at V and 4 bases at J, with 16 bases between. For the CDR3, the DNA is TGCGCCAGCAGCCAAGATTGGCAGGGCTTTGATTACGAGCAGTACTTC. It specifies CASSQDWQGFDYEQYF.

The V gene is TRBV19, the J gene TRBJ2-5, with a tentative D call TRBD2 (5 bases). With 3 bases removed from V and 7 bases from J, the gap between germline ends came to 12 bases. The CDR3 is 13 residues long. CDR1 and CDR2 from the germline V gene are LNHDA and SQIVND (reference sequence). CDR3 amino acids: CASSILGEGTQYF. The CDR3 DNA reads TGTGCCAGTAGTATTCTGGGAGAGGGGACCCAGTACTTC.

The chain joins TRBV6-6 to TRBJ1-1; D is ambiguous. This CDR3 region has 9 residues. The germline V gene has CDR1 MNHNY and CDR2 SVGAGI (reference sequence). V was shortened by 8 bases and J by 11 bases, with 9 bases between the two germline ends. Here the CDR3 DNA reads TGTGCCAGCGGCCCGGAGGCTTTCTTT. Encoded protein: CASGPEAFF.

This chain joins TRBV7-2 and TRBJ1-6; a possible D gene is TRBD1 (6 bases). CDR1 is SGHTA, CDR2 FQGNSA, per germline. The CDR3 contains 16 residues. Trimming stripped 5 bases from V and 8 bases from J, with 19 bases between. The CDR3 coding sequence is TGTGCCAGCAGCGAGACTGGACAGAACGTATATTCACCCCTCCACTTT. Its protein is CASSETGQNVYSPLHF.

The chain's CDR3 is CASSLNPNGYTF. CDR3 bases: TGTGCCAGCAGTTTGAATCCTAATGGCTACACCTTC. The rearrangement uses TRBV28 and TRBJ1-2; the D is unclear. Germline loops: CDR1 MDHEN, CDR2 SYDVKM. The V gene lost 3 bases and the J gene lost 6 bases, with 8 bases spanning the gap. CDR3 length: 12 amino acids.

The chain joins TRBV29-1 to TRBJ1-1; 7 bases line up with TRBD1. CDR1 is SQVTM, CDR2 ANQGSEA, per germline. The CDR3 contains 13 residues. V lost 3 bases to trimming and J lost 1 base; unmatched junction nucleotides: 2. For the CDR3, the DNA is TGCAGCGTTGAGGACAGGCCGAACACTGAAGCTTTCTTT. Its translation: CSVEDRPNTEAFF.

V gene TRBV15 combines with J gene TRBJ2-1; TRBD1 agrees at 10 bases. CDR1 and CDR2 from the germline V gene are LNHNV and YYDKDF (reference sequence). Germline trimming cut 5 bases from V and 0 bases from J; bases unmatched to any gene: 4. The CDR3 has 16 amino acids. As DNA, the CDR3 is TGTGCCACCAGCCCTAGGACAGGGGGCTCCTACAATGAGCAGTTCTTC. It specifies CATSPRTGGSYNEQFF.

The chain employs TRBV30 and TRBJ1-3; no reliable D call. Germline V gene lookup returns CDR1 GTSNPN and CDR2 SVGIG (reference sequence). CDR3 length: 12 amino acids. The V and J ends lost 1 base and 8 bases respectively, with 9 bases between them. CDR3 amino acids: CAWSDGRYTIYF. The CDR3 DNA reads TGTGCCTGGAGTGATGGGCGATACACCATATATTTT.